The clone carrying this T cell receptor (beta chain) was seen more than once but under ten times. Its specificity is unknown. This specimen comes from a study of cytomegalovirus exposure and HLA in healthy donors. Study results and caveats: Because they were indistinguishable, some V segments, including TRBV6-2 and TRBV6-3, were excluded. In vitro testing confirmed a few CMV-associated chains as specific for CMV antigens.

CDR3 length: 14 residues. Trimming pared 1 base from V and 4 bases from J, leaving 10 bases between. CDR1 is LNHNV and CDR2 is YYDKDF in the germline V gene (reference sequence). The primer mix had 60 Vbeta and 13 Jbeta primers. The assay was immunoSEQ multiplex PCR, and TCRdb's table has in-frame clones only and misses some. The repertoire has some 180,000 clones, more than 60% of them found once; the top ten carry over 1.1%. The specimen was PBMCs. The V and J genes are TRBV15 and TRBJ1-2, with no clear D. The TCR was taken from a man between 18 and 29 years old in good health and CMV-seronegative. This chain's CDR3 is CATSRVGPSYGYTF. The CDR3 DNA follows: TGTGCCACCAGCAGAGTGGGCCCTTCCTATGGCTACACCTTC.